This record looks at one TCR beta chain sequence and its context. This sample was included in a study of T cell responses to AZD1222 COVID-19 vaccine. The assay was immunoSEQ multiplex PCR, and TCRdb's table has in-frame clones only and misses some. The sample gives 100,000 to 150,000 clones, 65% to 90% of which show up once; 7.9% is in the top ten. Germline CDR1 and CDR2: LGHDT and YNNKEL (reference sequence). The V end was cut by 4 bases, the J end by 6 bases, with 9 bases between. This CDR3 comprises 12 residues. This TCR came from an adult who received the MenACWY meningococcal vaccine as a control. The sample here was peripheral blood, taken 28 days after the second dose of the MenACWY control vaccine. The genes are TRBV3-1 (or the pseudogene TRBV3-2) and TRBJ1-2, with a tentative D call TRBD1 (6 bases). Written as DNA, the CDR3 is TGTGCCAGCAGCCTTACAGGGAATGGCTACACCTTC. This gives the protein CASSLTGNGYTF.